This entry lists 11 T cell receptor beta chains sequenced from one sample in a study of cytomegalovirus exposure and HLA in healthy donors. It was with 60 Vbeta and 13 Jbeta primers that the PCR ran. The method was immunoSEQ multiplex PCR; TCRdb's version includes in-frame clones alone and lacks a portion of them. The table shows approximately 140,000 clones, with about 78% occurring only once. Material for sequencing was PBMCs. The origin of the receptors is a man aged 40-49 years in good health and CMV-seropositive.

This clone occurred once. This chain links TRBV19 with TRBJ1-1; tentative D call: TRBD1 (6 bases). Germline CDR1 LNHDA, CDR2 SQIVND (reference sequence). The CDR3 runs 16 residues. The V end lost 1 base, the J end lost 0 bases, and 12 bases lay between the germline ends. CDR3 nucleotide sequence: TGTGCCAGTAGTATAGCCCGAGGACAGTTGAACACTGAAGCTTTCTTT. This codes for CASSIARGQLNTEAFF.

CDR3 DNA: TGTGCCAGCAGCTTGGGACTAGCGGGTACTAATGAGCAGTTCTTC. It translates to CASSLGLAGTNEQFF. This chain uses TRBV5-6 with TRBJ2-1; 10 nucleotides align to TRBD2. Germline-derived CDR1 and CDR2 are SGHDT and YYEEEE. The CDR3 extends over 15 amino acids. Trimming cost V 0 bases and J 7 bases; bases outside gene matches: 4.

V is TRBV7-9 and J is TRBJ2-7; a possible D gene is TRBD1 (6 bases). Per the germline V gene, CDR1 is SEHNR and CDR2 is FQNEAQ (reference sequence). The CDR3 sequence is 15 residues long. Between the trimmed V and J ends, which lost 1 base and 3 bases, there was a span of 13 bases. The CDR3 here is CASSLGSRGSYEQYF. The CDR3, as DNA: TGTGCCAGCAGCTTAGGGTCCAGGGGCAGCTACGAGCAGTACTTC.

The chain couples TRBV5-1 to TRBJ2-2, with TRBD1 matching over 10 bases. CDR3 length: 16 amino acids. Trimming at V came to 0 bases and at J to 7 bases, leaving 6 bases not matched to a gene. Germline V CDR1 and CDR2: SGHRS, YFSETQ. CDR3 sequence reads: CASSLGDRGIGGELFF. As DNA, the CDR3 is TGCGCCAGCAGCTTGGGGGACAGGGGAATCGGCGGGGAGCTGTTTTTT.

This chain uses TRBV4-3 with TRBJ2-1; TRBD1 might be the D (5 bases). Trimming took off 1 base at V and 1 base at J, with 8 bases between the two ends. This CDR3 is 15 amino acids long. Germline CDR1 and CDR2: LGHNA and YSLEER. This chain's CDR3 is CASSQAPGSYNEQFF. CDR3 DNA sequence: TGCGCCAGCAGCCAAGCCCCAGGGTCCTACAATGAGCAGTTCTTC.

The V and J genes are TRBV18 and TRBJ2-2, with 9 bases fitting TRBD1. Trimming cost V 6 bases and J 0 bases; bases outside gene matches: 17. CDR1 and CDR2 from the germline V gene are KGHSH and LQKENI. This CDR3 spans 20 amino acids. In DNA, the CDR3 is TGTGCCAGCTCGTCCCTCGGGACAGGGACCGTAAAATCGAACACCGGGGAGCTGTTTTTT. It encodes CASSSLGTGTVKSNTGELFF.

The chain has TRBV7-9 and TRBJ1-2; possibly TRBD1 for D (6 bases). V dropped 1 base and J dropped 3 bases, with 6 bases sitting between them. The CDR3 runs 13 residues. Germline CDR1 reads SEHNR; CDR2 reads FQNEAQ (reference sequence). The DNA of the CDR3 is TGTGCCAGCAGCTTAGAGGGGGACTATGGCTACACCTTC. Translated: CASSLEGDYGYTF.

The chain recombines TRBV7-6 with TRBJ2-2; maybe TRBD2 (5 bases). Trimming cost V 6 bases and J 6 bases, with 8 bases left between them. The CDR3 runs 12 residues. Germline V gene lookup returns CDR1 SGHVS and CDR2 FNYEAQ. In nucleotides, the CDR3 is TGTGCCAGCAGGGAGGCTCCCGGGGAGCTGTTTTTT. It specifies CASREAPGELFF.

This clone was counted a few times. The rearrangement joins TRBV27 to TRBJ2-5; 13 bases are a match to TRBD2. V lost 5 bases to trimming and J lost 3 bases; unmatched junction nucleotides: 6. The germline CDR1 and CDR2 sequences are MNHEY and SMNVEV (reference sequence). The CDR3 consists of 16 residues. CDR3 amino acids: CASSSPGLAGKETQYF. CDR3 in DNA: TGTGCCAGCAGTAGCCCGGGACTAGCGGGAAAAGAGACCCAGTACTTC.

The CDR3: CASSRDRGYEQYF. The DNA of the CDR3 is TGCGCCAGCAGCCGGGACAGGGGATACGAGCAGTACTTC. The chain is built from TRBV4-1 and TRBJ2-7; TRBD1 agrees at 10 bases. Per germline, CDR1 MGHRA and CDR2 YSYEKL. Trimming cost V 4 bases and J 4 bases; bases outside gene matches: 1. This CDR3 region has 13 residues.

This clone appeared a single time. CDR3 loop: CASSIDLEGQMNTEAFF. The CDR3 DNA is TGTGCCAGTAGTATAGATCTAGAGGGACAGATGAACACTGAAGCTTTCTTT. The chain combines TRBV19 with TRBJ1-1, with 7 positions matching TRBD1. There are 17 residues in the CDR3. J was trimmed by 0 bases and V by 0 bases; bases with no gene match: 7. Germline lookup yields CDR1 LNHDA and CDR2 SQIVND (reference sequence).